This T cell receptor beta chain came from a study of T cell responses to AZD1222 COVID-19 vaccine. In regard to this clone: The antigen is not known.

Study-wide results and caveats: Only six or seven AZD1222 recipients tested seropositive at baseline. Repertoire sampling was restricted to post-peak T cell response timepoints. Most donors were white British and more were female, and clonal diversity was possibly underestimated.

The table came from immunoSEQ multiplex PCR; TCRdb's copy has only in-frame clones and leaves some out. The data show about 100,000 clones, about 87% seen once. This receptor was taken from an adult who received the AZD1222 COVID-19 vaccine. The sequences come from peripheral blood, collected 28 days after the second AZD1222 dose.

The CDR3 reads CASSRTGLAASYNEQFF. The CDR3 DNA reads as TGTGCCAGCAGTCGGACAGGACTAGCGGCCTCCTACAATGAGCAGTTCTTC. V usage is TRBV27 and J usage is TRBJ2-1; TRBD2 agrees at 10 bases. The V segment lost 5 bases and the J segment 0 bases; nucleotides outside the gene matches: 7. The CDR3 spans 17 residues. CDR1 and CDR2 (germline): MNHEY, SMNVEV (reference sequence).